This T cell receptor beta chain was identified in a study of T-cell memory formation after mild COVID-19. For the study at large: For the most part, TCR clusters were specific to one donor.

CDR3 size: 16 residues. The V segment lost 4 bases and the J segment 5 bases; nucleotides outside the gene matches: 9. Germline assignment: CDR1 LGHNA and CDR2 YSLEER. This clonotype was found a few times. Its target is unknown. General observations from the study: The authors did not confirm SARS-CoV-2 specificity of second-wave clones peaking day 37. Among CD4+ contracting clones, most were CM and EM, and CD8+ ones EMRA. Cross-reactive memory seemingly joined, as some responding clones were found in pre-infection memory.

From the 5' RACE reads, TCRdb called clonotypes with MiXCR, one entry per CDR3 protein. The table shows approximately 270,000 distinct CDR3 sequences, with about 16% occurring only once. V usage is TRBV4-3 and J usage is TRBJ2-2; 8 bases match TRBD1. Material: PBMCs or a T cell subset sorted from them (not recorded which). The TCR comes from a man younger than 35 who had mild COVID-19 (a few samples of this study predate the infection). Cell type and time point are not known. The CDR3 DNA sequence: TGCGCCAGCAGCCGCCGCCAGGGGGCAATAACCGGGGAGCTGTTTTTT. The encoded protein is CASSRRQGAITGELFF.